This TCR beta chain was identified in a study of CD8 T cells in Susac syndrome. The CDR3 sequence is 14 residues long. The V end lost 7 bases, the J end lost 2 bases, and 11 bases lay between the germline ends. Germline V gives CDR1 MNHEY, CDR2 SVGAGI. CD8+ and CD4+ T cells from blood underwent TCR beta sequencing, which was carried out in a high-throughput format. TEMRA cells were FACS-enriched, with CD8+ and CD4+ T cells isolated negatively. With random hexamers, reverse transcription was performed on roughly 0.45 to 1 ug of RNA. Each CDR3 protein is one row after TCRdb ran MiXCR on the immunoSEQ multiplex PCR reads. The table lists 190,000 or so distinct CDR3 sequences, 85% to 95% of them singletons. This clonotype was recorded only once.

The sequencing input was CD4+ T cells from PBMCs. The sequence came from a human donor with multiple sclerosis. The gene calls are TRBV6-5 and TRBJ2-2, with a possible D match to TRBD1 (5 bases). The CDR3 sequence: CASTAGLNTGELFF. In nucleotides, the CDR3 is TGTGCCAGCACGGCAGGGCTAAACACCGGGGAGCTGTTTTTT.